The subject of this entry is one T cell receptor (beta chain). What it recognizes is unknown. These data originate in a study of T cells in localized non-small cell lung cancer. Broader study findings: The study linked higher blood T cell density to longer overall survival. A median about 56 of the top 100 tumor clones appeared in adjacent lung. Uninvolved adjacent lung had more T cell clonality than any other tissue, topping tumor. Sequencing, confined to only one tumor region, leaves heterogeneity possible.

The V gene lost 5 bases and the J gene lost 1 base, with 19 bases spanning the gap. The CDR3 sequence is 16 residues long. In germline, CDR1 is SQVTM, CDR2 ANQGSEA. Sequencing used immunoSEQ multiplex PCR; TCRdb keeps in-frame clones, though not all of them. The table lists roughly 58,000 clones, roughly four fifths of them singletons, with roughly 4.5% in the top ten. The TCR was taken from a man between 40 and 69 years old with stage II lung adenocarcinoma. This rearrangement joins TRBV29-1 to TRBJ2-3; D is perhaps TRBD1 (6 bases). Sample: PBMCs, taken before any cancer treatment. The CDR3 DNA follows: TGCAGCGTTTTTTTTTGGGGGCCCTCACGCACAGATACGCAGTATTTT. Translating it yields CSVFFWGPSRTDTQYF.